The 10 T cell receptor beta chains below all came from one sample that was sequenced in a study of cytomegalovirus exposure and HLA in healthy donors. PCR primers comprised 60 Vbeta and 13 Jbeta primers. The repertoire was sequenced with immunoSEQ multiplex PCR; TCRdb's copy has only in-frame clones and lacks some. Of about 82,000 clones listed, roughly 64% are singletons. Material for sequencing was PBMCs. The receptors originated from a woman between 35 and 50 years old in good health and CMV-seropositive.

This rearrangement joins TRBV19 to TRBJ1-1; no clear D. Germline CDR1 LNHDA, CDR2 SQIVND (reference sequence). V was shortened by 3 bases and J by 0 bases, with 8 bases between the two germline ends. The CDR3 runs 14 residues. The CDR3 coding sequence is TGTGCCAGTAGTATGCGTCGATTGAACACTGAAGCTTTCTTT. Translated: CASSMRRLNTEAFF.

The chain uses TRBV5-1 and TRBJ2-5; 10 nucleotides align to TRBD2. Per germline, CDR1 SGHRS and CDR2 YFSETQ. The CDR3 totals 16 residues. Trimming took 0 bases from V and 4 from J; bases not matched to a gene: 6. CDR3 DNA sequence: TGCGCCAGCAGCTTGGGGGCTAGCGGGAGCGGAGAGACCCAGTACTTC. Its protein is CASSLGASGSGETQYF.

This clone was found a few times. V and J are TRBV27 and TRBJ2-1, with TRBD2 matching over 7 bases. V was clipped by 2 bases and J by 4 bases; unmatched bases: 5. CDR3 size: 15 residues. The germline V gene encodes CDR1 MNHEY and CDR2 SMNVEV (reference sequence). CDR3 amino acids: CASSLAGVGYNEQFF. CDR3 nucleotides: TGTGCCAGCAGTTTAGCGGGAGTGGGGTACAATGAGCAGTTCTTC.

The chain links TRBV10-3 to TRBJ2-3; D possibly corresponds to TRBD1 (6 bases). Germline V gives CDR1 ENHRY, CDR2 SYGVKD. V was cut by 4 bases and J by 0 bases, with 14 bases left in between. The CDR3 extends over 16 amino acids. In nucleotides, the CDR3 is TGTGCCATCAGTGCACACAGGGTAACTAGCACAGATACGCAGTATTTT. Translated: CAISAHRVTSTDTQYF.

The chain uses TRBV5-1 and TRBJ2-3; 7 bases fit TRBD2. Trimming took 4 bases from V and 4 from J; bases not matched to a gene: 6. The germline V gene encodes CDR1 SGHRS and CDR2 YFSETQ. This CDR3 has 14 residues. CDR3 DNA: TGCGCCAGCAGCGCCGGACTAGTGGCAGATACGCAGTATTTT. Translating it yields CASSAGLVADTQYF.

V is TRBV4-1 and J is TRBJ1-5; possible D gene TRBD1, 5 bases. CDR1 and CDR2 (germline): MGHRA, YSYEKL. The CDR3 has 14 amino acids. V lost 1 base and J 1 base, leaving 5 bases between the germline ends. CDR3 in DNA: TGCGCCAGCAGCCAAGCAGGGAGCAATCAGCCCCAGCATTTT. This translates into CASSQAGSNQPQHF.

The CDR3 here is CATSRDRLNTEAFF. CDR3 bases: TGTGCCACCAGCAGAGATCGGTTGAACACTGAAGCTTTCTTT. V is TRBV15 and J is TRBJ1-1; D is unclear. Germline values: CDR1 LNHNV, CDR2 YYDKDF (reference sequence). Trimming took off 0 bases at V and 0 bases at J, with 5 bases between the two ends. This CDR3 has 14 residues. The entire variable domain, with the rest obtained from reference TRBV15 and TRBJ1-1, is as follows: DAMVIQNPRYQVTQFGKPVTLSCSQTLNHNVMYWYQQKSSQAPKLLFHYYDKDFNNEADTPDNFQSRRPNTSFCFLDIRSPGLGDTAMYLCATSRDRLNTEAFFGQGTRLTVV.

The chain carries TRBV28 and TRBJ1-1, with D possibly matching TRBD1 (5 bases). The V gene lost 5 bases and the J gene lost 7 bases, with 17 bases spanning the gap. The CDR3 is 14 amino acids. Germline V gene data show CDR1 as MDHEN and CDR2 as SYDVKM. The CDR3 region has the DNA TGTGCCAGCAGTCCCCCAGAGGGGCGGGGTGAAGCTTTCTTT. Residues: CASSPPEGRGEAFF.

This sequence joins TRBV7-3 and TRBJ2-1, with D possibly matching TRBD1 (6 bases). Germline V gives CDR1 SGHTA, CDR2 FQGTGA. The CDR3 loop spans 14 amino acids. Trimming removed 3 bases from V and 2 bases from J, with 8 bases in between. As DNA, the CDR3 is TGTGCCAGCAGCTTTGAGGGGGCCTACAATGAGCAGTTCTTC. As protein: CASSFEGAYNEQFF.

This clone appeared a few times. This chain connects TRBV5-6 to TRBJ1-5; 8 nucleotides line up with TRBD1. The germline CDR1 and CDR2 sequences are SGHDT and YYEEEE. J lost 9 bases, V lost 4 bases, and 12 bases had no gene match. The CDR3 extends over 15 amino acids. The CDR3 here is CASSLAGTGGRPQHF. CDR3 bases: TGTGCCAGCAGCCTAGCCGGGACAGGTGGAAGGCCCCAGCATTTT. Full variable domain (outside the CDR3, taken from reference TRBV5-6 and TRBJ1-5): DAGVTQSPTHLIKTRGQQVTLRCSPKSGHDTVSWYQQALGQGPQFIFQYYEEEERQRGNFPDRFSGHQFPNYSSELNVNALLLGDSALYLCASSLAGTGGRPQHFGDGTRLSIL.